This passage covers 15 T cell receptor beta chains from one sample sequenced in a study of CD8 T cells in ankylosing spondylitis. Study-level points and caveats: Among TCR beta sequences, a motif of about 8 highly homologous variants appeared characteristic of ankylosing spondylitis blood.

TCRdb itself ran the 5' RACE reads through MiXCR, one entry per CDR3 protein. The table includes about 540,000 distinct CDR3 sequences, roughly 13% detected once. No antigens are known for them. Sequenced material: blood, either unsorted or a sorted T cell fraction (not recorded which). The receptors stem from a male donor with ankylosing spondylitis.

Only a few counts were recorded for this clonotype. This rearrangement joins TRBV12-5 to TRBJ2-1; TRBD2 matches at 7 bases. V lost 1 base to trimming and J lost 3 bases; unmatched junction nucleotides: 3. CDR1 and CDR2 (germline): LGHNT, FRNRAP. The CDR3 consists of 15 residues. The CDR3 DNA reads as TGTGCTAGTGGTTTGGGGACGGGAGGCTACAATGAGCAGTTCTTC. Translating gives CASGLGTGGYNEQFF.

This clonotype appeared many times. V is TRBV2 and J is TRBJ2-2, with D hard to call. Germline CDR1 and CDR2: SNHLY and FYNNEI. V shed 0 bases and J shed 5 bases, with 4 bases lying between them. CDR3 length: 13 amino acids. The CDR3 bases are TGTGCCAGCAGTGAAGCTTGGACCGGGGAGCTGTTTTTT. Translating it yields CASSEAWTGELFF.

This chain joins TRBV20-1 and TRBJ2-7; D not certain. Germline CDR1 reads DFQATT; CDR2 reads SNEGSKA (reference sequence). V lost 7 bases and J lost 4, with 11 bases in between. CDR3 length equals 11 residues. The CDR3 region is CSVSLGYEQYF. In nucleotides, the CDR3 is TGCAGTGTGTCTCTAGGGTACGAGCAGTACTTC.

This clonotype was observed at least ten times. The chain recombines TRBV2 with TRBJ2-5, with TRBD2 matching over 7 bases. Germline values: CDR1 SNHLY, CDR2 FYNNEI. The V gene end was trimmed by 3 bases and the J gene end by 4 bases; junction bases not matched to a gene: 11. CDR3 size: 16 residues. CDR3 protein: CASSEWWAGAGETQYF. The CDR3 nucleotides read TGTGCCAGCAGTGAGTGGTGGGCGGGAGCAGGAGAGACCCAGTACTTC.

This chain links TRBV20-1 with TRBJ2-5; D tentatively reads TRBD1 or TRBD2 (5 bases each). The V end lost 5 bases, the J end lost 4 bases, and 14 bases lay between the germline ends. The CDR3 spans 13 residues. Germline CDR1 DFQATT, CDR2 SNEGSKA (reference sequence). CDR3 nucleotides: TGCAGTGCTTGGGGGTTGGGAAGAGAGACCCAGTACTTC. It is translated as CSAWGLGRETQYF.

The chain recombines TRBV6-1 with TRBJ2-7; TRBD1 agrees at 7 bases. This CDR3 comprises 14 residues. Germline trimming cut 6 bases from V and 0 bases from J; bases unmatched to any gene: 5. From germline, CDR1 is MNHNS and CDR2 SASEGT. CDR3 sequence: CASRGTASSYEQYV. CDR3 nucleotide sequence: TGTGCCAGCAGGGGGACAGCCAGCTCCTACGAGCAGTACGTC.

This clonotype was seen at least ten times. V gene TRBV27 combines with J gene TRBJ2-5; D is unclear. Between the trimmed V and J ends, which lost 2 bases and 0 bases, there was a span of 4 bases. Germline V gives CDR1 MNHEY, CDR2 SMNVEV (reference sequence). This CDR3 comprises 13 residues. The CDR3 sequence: CASSLDDQETQYF. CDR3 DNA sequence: TGTGCCAGCAGTTTAGATGACCAAGAGACCCAGTACTTC.

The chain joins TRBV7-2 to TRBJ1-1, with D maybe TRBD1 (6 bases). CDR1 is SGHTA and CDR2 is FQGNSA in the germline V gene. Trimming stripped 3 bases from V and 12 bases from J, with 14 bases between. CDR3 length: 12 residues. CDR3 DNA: TGTGCCAGCAGCTTTGGACGGGGGCTCCCTTTCTTT. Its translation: CASSFGRGLPFF.

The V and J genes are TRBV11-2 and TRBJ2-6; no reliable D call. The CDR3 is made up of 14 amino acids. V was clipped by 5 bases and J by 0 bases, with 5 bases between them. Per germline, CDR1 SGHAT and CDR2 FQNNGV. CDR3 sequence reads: CASSVYSGANVLTF. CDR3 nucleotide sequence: TGTGCCAGCAGCGTGTACTCTGGGGCCAACGTCCTGACTTTC.

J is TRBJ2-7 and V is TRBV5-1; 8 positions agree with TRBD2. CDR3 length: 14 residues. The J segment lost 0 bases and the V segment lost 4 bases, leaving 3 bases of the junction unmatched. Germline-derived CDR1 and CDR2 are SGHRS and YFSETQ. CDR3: CASSRSGSSYEQYF. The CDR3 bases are TGCGCCAGCAGCCGGAGCGGGAGCTCCTACGAGCAGTACTTC.

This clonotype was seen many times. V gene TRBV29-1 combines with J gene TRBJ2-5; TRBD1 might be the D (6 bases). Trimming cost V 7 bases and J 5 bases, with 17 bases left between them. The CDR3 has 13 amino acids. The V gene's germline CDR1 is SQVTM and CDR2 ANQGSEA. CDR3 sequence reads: CSGEVGGEETQYF. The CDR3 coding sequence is TGCAGCGGCGAAGTAGGGGGTGAGGAGACCCAGTACTTC.

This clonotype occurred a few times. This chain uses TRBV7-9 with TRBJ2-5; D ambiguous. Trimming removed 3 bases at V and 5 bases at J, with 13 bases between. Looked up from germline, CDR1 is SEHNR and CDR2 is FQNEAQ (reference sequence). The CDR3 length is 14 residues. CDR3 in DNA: TGTGCCAGCAGCTTTCGAGGAGTTGGTGAGACCCAGTACTTC. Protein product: CASSFRGVGETQYF.

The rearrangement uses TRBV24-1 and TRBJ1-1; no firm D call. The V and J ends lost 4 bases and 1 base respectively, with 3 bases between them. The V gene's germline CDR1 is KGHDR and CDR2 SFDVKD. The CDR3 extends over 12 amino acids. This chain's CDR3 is CATSDRNTEAFF. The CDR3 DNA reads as TGTGCCACCAGTGACCGGAACACTGAAGCTTTCTTT.

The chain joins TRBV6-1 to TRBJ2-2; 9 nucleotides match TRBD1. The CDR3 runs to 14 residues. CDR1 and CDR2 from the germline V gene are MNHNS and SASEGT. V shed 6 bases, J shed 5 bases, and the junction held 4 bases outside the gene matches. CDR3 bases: TGTGCCAGCAGGGCCGGGACAGGGACCGGGGAGCTGTTTTTT. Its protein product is CASRAGTGTGELFF.

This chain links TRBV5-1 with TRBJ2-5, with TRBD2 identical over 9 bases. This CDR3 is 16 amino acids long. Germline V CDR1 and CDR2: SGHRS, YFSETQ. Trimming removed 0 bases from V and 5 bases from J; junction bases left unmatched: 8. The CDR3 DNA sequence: TGCGCCAGCAGCTTGGCGAGGGCGGGAGGGCTGGAGACCCAGTACTTC. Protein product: CASSLARAGGLETQYF.